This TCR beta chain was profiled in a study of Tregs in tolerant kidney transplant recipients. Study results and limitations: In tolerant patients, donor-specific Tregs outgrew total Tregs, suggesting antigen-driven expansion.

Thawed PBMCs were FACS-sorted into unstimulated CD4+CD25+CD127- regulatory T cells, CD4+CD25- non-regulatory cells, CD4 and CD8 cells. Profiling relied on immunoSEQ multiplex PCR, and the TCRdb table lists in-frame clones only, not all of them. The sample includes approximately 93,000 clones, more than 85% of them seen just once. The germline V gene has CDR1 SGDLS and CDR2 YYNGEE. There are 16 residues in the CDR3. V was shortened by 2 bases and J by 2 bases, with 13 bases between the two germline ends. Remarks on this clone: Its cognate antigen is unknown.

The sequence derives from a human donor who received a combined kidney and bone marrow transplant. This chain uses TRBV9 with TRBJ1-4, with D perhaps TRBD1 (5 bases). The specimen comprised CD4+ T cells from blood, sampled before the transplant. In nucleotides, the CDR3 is TGTGCCAGCAGCGTGGGGGGTTATTGGACTAATGAAAAACTGTTTTTT. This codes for CASSVGGYWTNEKLFF.